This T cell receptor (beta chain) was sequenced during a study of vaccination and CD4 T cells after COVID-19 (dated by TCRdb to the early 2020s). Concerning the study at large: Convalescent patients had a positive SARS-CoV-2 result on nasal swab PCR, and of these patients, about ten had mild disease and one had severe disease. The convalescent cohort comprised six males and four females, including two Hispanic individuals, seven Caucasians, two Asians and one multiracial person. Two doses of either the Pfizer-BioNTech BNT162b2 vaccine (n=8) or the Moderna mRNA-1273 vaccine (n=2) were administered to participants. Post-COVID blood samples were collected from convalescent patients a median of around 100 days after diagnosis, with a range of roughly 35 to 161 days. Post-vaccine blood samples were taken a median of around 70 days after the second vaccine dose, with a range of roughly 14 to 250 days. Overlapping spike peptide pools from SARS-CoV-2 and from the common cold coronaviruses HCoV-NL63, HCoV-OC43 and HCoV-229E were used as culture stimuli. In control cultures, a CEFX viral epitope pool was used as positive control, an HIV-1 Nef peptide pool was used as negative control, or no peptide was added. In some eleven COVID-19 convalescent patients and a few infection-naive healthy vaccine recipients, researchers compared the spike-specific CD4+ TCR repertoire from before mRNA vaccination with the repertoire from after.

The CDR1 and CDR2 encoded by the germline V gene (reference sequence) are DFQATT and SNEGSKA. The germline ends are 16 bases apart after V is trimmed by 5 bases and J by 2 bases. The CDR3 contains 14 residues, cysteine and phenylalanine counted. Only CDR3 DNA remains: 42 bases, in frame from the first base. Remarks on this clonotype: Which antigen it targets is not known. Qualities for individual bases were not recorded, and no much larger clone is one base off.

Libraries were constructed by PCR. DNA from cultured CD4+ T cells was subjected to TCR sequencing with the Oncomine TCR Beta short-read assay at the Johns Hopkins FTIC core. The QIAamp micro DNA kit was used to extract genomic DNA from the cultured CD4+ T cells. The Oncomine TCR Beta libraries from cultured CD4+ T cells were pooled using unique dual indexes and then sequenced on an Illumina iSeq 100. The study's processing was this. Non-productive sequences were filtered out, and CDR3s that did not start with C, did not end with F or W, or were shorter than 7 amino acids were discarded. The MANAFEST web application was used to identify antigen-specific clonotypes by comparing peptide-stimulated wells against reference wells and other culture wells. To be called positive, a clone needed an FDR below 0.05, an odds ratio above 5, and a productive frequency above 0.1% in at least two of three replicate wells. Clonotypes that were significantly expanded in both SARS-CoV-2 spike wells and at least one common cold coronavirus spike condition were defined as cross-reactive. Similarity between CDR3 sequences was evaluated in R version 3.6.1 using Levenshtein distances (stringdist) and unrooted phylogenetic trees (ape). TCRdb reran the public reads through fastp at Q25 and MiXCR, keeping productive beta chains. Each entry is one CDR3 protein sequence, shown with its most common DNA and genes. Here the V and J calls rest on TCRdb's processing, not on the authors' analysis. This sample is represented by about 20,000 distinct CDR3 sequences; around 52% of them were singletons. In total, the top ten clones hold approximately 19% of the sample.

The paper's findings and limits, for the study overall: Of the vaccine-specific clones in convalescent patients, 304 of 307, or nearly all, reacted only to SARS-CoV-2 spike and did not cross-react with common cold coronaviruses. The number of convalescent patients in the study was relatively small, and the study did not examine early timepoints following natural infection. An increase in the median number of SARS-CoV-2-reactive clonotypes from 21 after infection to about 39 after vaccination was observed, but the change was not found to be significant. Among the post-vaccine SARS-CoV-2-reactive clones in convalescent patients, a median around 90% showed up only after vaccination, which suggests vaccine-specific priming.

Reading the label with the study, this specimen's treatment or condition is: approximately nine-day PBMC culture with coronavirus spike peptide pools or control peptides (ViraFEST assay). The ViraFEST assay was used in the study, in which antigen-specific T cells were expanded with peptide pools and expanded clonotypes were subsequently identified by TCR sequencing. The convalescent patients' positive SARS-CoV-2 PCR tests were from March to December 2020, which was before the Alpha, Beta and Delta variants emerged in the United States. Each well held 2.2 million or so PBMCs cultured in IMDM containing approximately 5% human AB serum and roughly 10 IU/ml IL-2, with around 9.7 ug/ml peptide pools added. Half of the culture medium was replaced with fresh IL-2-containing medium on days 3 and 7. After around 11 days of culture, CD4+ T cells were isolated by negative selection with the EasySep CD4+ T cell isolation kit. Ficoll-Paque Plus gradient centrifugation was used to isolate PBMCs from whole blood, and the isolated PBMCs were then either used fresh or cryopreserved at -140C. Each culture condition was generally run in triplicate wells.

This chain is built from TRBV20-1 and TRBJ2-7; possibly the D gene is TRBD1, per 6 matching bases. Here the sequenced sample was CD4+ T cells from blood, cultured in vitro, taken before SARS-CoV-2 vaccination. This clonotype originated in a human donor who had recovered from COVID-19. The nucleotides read TGCAGTGCTGAATTTGGGGCAGGGGCCTACGAGCAGTACTTC. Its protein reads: CSAEFGAGAYEQYF.